The 19 T cell receptor beta chains given below trace back to one sample, sequenced in a study of blood T cell repertoires in COVID-19. Produced via immunoSEQ multiplex PCR; TCRdb's table is partial and in-frame only. The sample has under 300,000 clones; 88% are singletons. What was sequenced was PBMCs or T cells enriched from blood (not recorded which). These receptors came from a woman aged 25 to 39 who had recovered from COVID-19.

This clone has a single count. The rearrangement uses TRBV12-3 or TRBV12-4 and TRBJ2-5, with TRBD2 matching 7 bases. The CDR3 has 13 amino acids. V trimming: 8 bases; J trimming: 11 bases; junction bases outside the gene matches: 14. The CDR3 coding sequence is TGTGCCAGCCAAGTAGGACTAGGAGCGAGTCAGTACTTC. The encoded protein is CASQVGLGASQYF.

The V call is TRBV4-3, the J call TRBJ1-3, with 9 positions matching TRBD1. The V segment lost 4 bases and the J segment 5 bases; nucleotides outside the gene matches: 6. Germline CDR1 reads LGHNA; CDR2 reads YSLEER. This CDR3 has 15 residues. The CDR3: CASSREGQGRNTIYF. The CDR3 region has the DNA TGCGCCAGCAGCCGGGAGGGACAGGGACGAAACACCATATATTTT.

This clone was seen a single time. This chain uses TRBV19 with TRBJ1-2; D not resolved. This CDR3 has 13 amino acids. The V end was cut by 7 bases, the J end by 5 bases, with 14 bases between. The germline CDR1 and CDR2 sequences are LNHDA and SQIVND (reference sequence). CDR3 residues: CASMAQDRYGYTF. The CDR3 DNA reads as TGTGCCAGTATGGCCCAGGATAGGTATGGCTACACCTTC.

The gene calls are TRBV28 and TRBJ1-5; 9 bases align to TRBD1. V dropped 3 bases and J dropped 4; count of bases not matched to a gene: 1. This CDR3 has 14 amino acids. Germline CDR1 reads MDHEN; CDR2 reads SYDVKM. The CDR3 nucleotides are TGTGCCAGCAGTTTCGGGACAGGGAATCAGCCCCAGCATTTT. This gives the protein CASSFGTGNQPQHF. Full variable domain (outside the CDR3, taken from reference TRBV28 and TRBJ1-5): DVKVTQSSRYLVKRTGEKVFLECVQDMDHENMFWYRQDPGLGLRLIYFSYDVKMKEKGDIPEGYSVSREKKERFSLILESASTNQTSMYLCASSFGTGNQPQHFGDGTRLSIL.

In its sample, this clone was seen once. The V gene is TRBV2, the J gene TRBJ2-3; TRBD2 aligns across 10 bases. Losses at the gene ends were 6 bases for V and 0 bases for J; bases not matched to a gene: 12. The CDR3 is 18 amino acids. Germline loops: CDR1 SNHLY, CDR2 FYNNEI. The CDR3 DNA reads as TGTGCCAGCAGCAAATGGGCTAGCGGGGGCACTAGCACAGATACGCAGTATTTT. Its protein is CASSKWASGGTSTDTQYF.

The chain links TRBV27 to TRBJ1-1, with 10 nucleotides matching TRBD1. The germline CDR1 and CDR2 sequences are MNHEY and SMNVEV (reference sequence). The CDR3 loop spans 13 amino acids. V was pared by 6 bases and J by 4 bases, with 2 bases of the junction left unmatched. Here the CDR3 DNA reads TGTGCCAGCAGGACAGGGGGCGGCACTGAAGCTTTCTTT. Protein sequence: CASRTGGGTEAFF.

This clone came up a few times. V is TRBV7-2 and J is TRBJ2-1; tentative D call: TRBD2 (5 bases). The CDR3 extends over 16 amino acids. The V end lost 5 bases, the J end lost 10 bases, and 24 bases lay between the germline ends. Germline CDR1 SGHTA, CDR2 FQGNSA. CDR3 nucleotide sequence: TGTGCCAGCAGCCCCGGACCCACTAGAAGACAATGGGAGCAGTTCTTC. Encoded protein: CASSPGPTRRQWEQFF. The entire variable domain, with the rest obtained from reference TRBV7-2 and TRBJ2-1, is as follows: GAGVSQSPSNKVTEKGKDVELRCDPISGHTALYWYRQSLGQGLEFLIYFQGNSAPDKSGLPSDRFSAERTGGSVSTLTIQRTQQEDSAVYLCASSPGPTRRQWEQFFGPGTRLTVL.

This chain links TRBV18 with TRBJ1-2; D possibly corresponds to TRBD1 (5 bases). The CDR3 loop spans 13 amino acids. The germline V gene encodes CDR1 KGHSH and CDR2 LQKENI. Trimming shortened V by 6 bases and J by 2 bases, and 10 bases separated the two germline ends. Here the CDR3 reads CASSQDRNYGYTF. The DNA of the CDR3 is TGTGCCAGCTCCCAAGACAGAAACTATGGCTACACCTTC. The entire variable domain, with the rest obtained from reference TRBV18 and TRBJ1-2, is as follows: NAGVMQNPRHLVRRRGQEARLRCSPMKGHSHVYWYRQLPEEGLKFMVYLQKENIIDESGMPKERFSAEFPKEGPSILRIQQVVRGDSAAYFCASSQDRNYGYTFGSGTRLTVV.

V is TRBV5-1 and J is TRBJ2-3; D remains unclear. The germline V and J ends were trimmed by 0 bases and 2 bases, with 13 bases remaining between them. The CDR3 has 16 amino acids. Germline CDR1 is SGHRS and CDR2 is YFSETQ. DNA for the CDR3: TGCGCCAGCAGCTTGGAGTTACGGGTGCACACAGATACGCAGTATTTT. It codes for CASSLELRVHTDTQYF.

V gene TRBV6-5 combines with J gene TRBJ2-1; 11 nucleotides match TRBD2. The CDR3 covers 15 residues. With V trimmed by 6 bases and J by 6 bases, 7 bases remained unmatched. Germline V gives CDR1 MNHEY, CDR2 SVGAGI. This chain's CDR3 is CASRTLAGVPNEQFF. CDR3 DNA sequence: TGTGCCAGCAGGACACTAGCGGGAGTACCCAATGAGCAGTTCTTC.

The chain combines TRBV11-2 with TRBJ1-1; no clear D gene. Per the germline V gene, CDR1 is SGHAT and CDR2 is FQNNGV. The CDR3 is made up of 15 amino acids. Trimming left V 2 bases short and J 5 bases short, with 15 bases between. The CDR3 region is CASSLKYEGWTEAFF. The DNA for the CDR3 is TGTGCCAGCAGCTTAAAATATGAGGGTTGGACTGAAGCTTTCTTT.

The rearrangement joins TRBV29-1 to TRBJ1-2, with D hard to call. The V and J ends lost 1 base and 8 bases respectively, with 8 bases between them. CDR3 length equals 11 residues. Germline values: CDR1 SQVTM, CDR2 ANQGSEA. The CDR3 DNA is TGCAGCGTTGAAGGGCCGAAGGGCTACACCTTC. Amino acids: CSVEGPKGYTF.

The DNA for the CDR3 is TGCGCCAGCAGCGTCCAAGCGGGGGCGGCTAATGAAAAACTGTTTTTT. This sequence encodes CASSVQAGAANEKLFF. V usage is TRBV5-1 and J usage is TRBJ1-4; D may be TRBD1 (6 bases). The germline CDR1 and CDR2 sequences are SGHRS and YFSETQ. The CDR3 length is 16 residues. Trimming took off 4 bases at V and 3 bases at J, with 16 bases between the two ends.

This clone showed up just a few times. CDR3 DNA sequence: TGTGCCACCAGCAGCGCACTCAGGGTACAGTACTTC. The encoded protein is CATSSALRVQYF. The chain employs TRBV15 and TRBJ2-7; tentative D call: TRBD1 (5 bases). Germline V lookup: CDR1 LNHNV, CDR2 YYDKDF (reference sequence). Trimming pared 3 bases from V and 10 bases from J, leaving 13 bases between. The CDR3 length is 12 residues. Complete variable domain (other parts from reference TRBV15 and TRBJ2-7): DAMVIQNPRYQVTQFGKPVTLSCSQTLNHNVMYWYQQKSSQAPKLLFHYYDKDFNNEADTPDNFQSRRPNTSFCFLDIRSPGLGDTAMYLCATSSALRVQYFGPGTRLTVT.

Comment on this clone: The same CDR3 also results from other DNA sequences found in this sample. The chain combines TRBV5-1 with TRBJ1-1; 8 nucleotides match TRBD1. This CDR3 contains 13 residues. Germline CDR1 is SGHRS and CDR2 is YFSETQ. After removal of 4 bases from V and 4 bases from J, the junction contained 3 bases not matched to a gene. CDR3 protein: CASSLGQATEAFF. DNA for the CDR3: TGCGCCAGCAGCCTGGGACAGGCCACTGAAGCTTTCTTT.

This chain uses TRBV19 with TRBJ2-4; perhaps TRBD1 as D (5 bases). The CDR3 covers 16 residues. Trimming pared 2 bases from V and 0 bases from J, leaving 11 bases between. Germline V lookup: CDR1 LNHDA, CDR2 SQIVND (reference sequence). CDR3 sequence reads: CASSIMTDLAKNIQYF. The CDR3 region has the DNA TGTGCCAGTAGTATAATGACAGACCTAGCCAAAAACATTCAGTACTTC.

The J gene is TRBJ1-4, the V gene TRBV19; 9 nucleotides match TRBD1. CDR1 and CDR2 from the germline V gene are LNHDA and SQIVND (reference sequence). Trimming removed 4 bases from V and 5 bases from J; junction bases left unmatched: 5. CDR3 size: 15 residues. This chain's CDR3 is CASSTTGTGNEKLFF. The CDR3 DNA reads TGTGCCAGTAGTACCACCGGGACAGGGAATGAAAAACTGTTTTTT.

V usage is TRBV5-4 and J usage is TRBJ2-3, with TRBD2 as a possible D gene (6 bases). Germline V lookup: CDR1 SGHNT, CDR2 YYREEE (reference sequence). CDR3 size: 18 residues. V was shortened by 4 bases and J by 0 bases, with 21 bases between the two germline ends. The CDR3 spells CASSRPSAGFSSTDTQYF. The CDR3 DNA reads as TGTGCCAGCAGCCGTCCTTCCGCGGGATTTTCTAGCACAGATACGCAGTATTTT. Full variable domain (outside the CDR3, taken from reference TRBV5-4 and TRBJ2-3): ETGVTQSPTHLIKTRGQQVTLRCSSQSGHNTVSWYQQALGQGPQFIFQYYREEENGRGNFPPRFSGLQFPNYSSELNVNALELDDSALYLCASSRPSAGFSSTDTQYFGPGTRLTVL.

In nucleotides, the CDR3 is TGTGCCAGCAGTGACCAGAGGACAGGGGTCTATGGCTACACCTTC. Encoded protein: CASSDQRTGVYGYTF. The rearrangement joins TRBV6-1 to TRBJ1-2; 9 positions agree with TRBD1. The CDR3 is 15 residues long. The germline gives CDR1 MNHNS, CDR2 SASEGT. V shed 3 bases and J 4 bases; nucleotides not matched to a gene: 6.